The text below deals with one T cell receptor (beta chain). This specimen comes from a study of blood T cell repertoires in COVID-19. Study-wide background: T cells, B-cell-depleted T cells, or PBMCs provided the cDNA or gDNA that served as material.

Germline loops: CDR1 LGHDT, CDR2 YNNKEL (reference sequence). CDR3 size: 15 residues. Trimming took 5 bases from V and 0 from J, leaving 11 bases between them. Assay used: immunoSEQ multiplex PCR; TCRdb lists only in-frame clones, some missing. The sample shows around 300,000 clones, approximately 88% of them seen only once. This TCR came from a man aged 45 to 65 with acute or convalescent COVID-19. The rearrangement links TRBV3-1 (or the pseudogene TRBV3-2) to TRBJ1-3, with TRBD1 as a possible D gene (5 bases). The sequenced sample was peripheral blood. For the CDR3, the DNA is TGTGCCAGCAGCTTAACAGGCTTCTCTGGAAACACCATATATTTT. This encodes CASSLTGFSGNTIYF.